This T cell receptor beta chain was sequenced for a study of blood T cell repertoires in COVID-19. Study-level background: Collection of acute and convalescent COVID-19 samples took place in the United States, Italy and Spain. Sample material is recorded as cDNA or gDNA derived from T cells, B-cell-depleted T cells, or PBMCs.

Study processing details: For nucleated cells, counts were estimated from reference gene primer amplification. Measured with immunoSEQ multiplex PCR; TCRdb has only the in-frame clones, and not every one. The V and J calls and clone size come from that table; D and trimming were worked out from the DNA. The table records approximately 140,000 clones, around 89% of them present only once. Germline lookup yields CDR1 LGHDT and CDR2 YNNKEL (reference sequence). Trimming left V 1 base short and J 5 bases short, with 12 bases between. This CDR3 is 15 amino acids long. The material sequenced was peripheral blood. The chain recombines TRBV3-1 (or the pseudogene TRBV3-2) with TRBJ1-5, with D perhaps TRBD1 (6 bases). The clonotype was recovered from a man aged 50 to 59 with active or convalescent COVID-19. DNA of the CDR3: TGTGCCAGCAGCCAAGGGCCCAGGGGTGATCAGCCCCAGCATTTT. It codes for CASSQGPRGDQPQHF.